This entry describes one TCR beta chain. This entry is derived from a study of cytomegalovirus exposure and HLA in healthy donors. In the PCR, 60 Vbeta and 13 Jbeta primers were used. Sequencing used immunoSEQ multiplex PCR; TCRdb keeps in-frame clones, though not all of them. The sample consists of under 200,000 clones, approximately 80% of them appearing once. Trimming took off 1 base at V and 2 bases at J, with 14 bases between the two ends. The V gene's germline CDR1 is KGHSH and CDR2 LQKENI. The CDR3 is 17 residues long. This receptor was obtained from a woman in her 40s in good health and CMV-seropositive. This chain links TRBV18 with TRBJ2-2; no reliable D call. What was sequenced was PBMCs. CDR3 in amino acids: CASSPRAELPNTGELFF. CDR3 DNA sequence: TGTGCCAGCTCACCACGGGCCGAATTGCCTAACACCGGGGAGCTGTTTTTT.